The 8 T cell receptor beta chains presented below share a single source sample, sequenced in a study of T cells in localized non-small cell lung cancer. Profiled with immunoSEQ multiplex PCR; TCRdb holds only in-frame clones, not every one. The sample holds roughly 39,000 clones, 90% to 95% seen once. The starting material was PBMCs, obtained before any cancer treatment. These receptors were taken from a woman aged 40-69 years with stage II lung adenocarcinoma.

This clone has only a few counts. The rearrangement joins TRBV6-5 to TRBJ1-5; 8 positions agree with TRBD1. This CDR3 has 14 residues. Germline CDR1 is MNHEY and CDR2 is SVGAGI. The junction had 2 bases not matched to a gene; V was cut back by 6 bases and J by 1 base. CDR3 loop: CASRTGGSNQPQHF. The CDR3 DNA reads TGTGCCAGCAGAACAGGGGGGAGCAATCAGCCCCAGCATTTT.

The chain uses TRBV2 and TRBJ2-7, with 11 bases lining up with TRBD2. Trimming cost V 6 bases and J 1 base; bases outside gene matches: 5. The CDR3 is 15 amino acids. Germline CDR1 and CDR2: SNHLY and FYNNEI. DNA for the CDR3: TGTGCCAGCAGCGGCGGGACTAGCGGATCCTACGAGCAGTACTTC. Amino acid sequence: CASSGGTSGSYEQYF. The full variable domain, in which reference TRBV2 and TRBJ2-7 provide the parts outside the CDR3, is EPEVTQTPSHQVTQMGQEVILRCVPISNHLYFYWYRQILGQKVEFLVSFYNNEISEKSEIFDDQFSVERPDGSNFTLKIRSTKLEDSAMYFCASSGGTSGSYEQYFGPGTRLTVT.

The rearrangement joins TRBV2 to TRBJ1-2; D is perhaps TRBD1 (6 bases). CDR1 is SNHLY, CDR2 FYNNEI, per germline. The CDR3 runs to 13 residues. Trimming shortened V by 2 bases and J by 5 bases, and 9 bases separated the two germline ends. The CDR3 sequence: CASSEQGLYGYTF. In DNA, the CDR3 is TGTGCCAGCAGTGAACAGGGGCTGTATGGCTACACCTTC.

CDR3 bases: TGTGCCAGCAGCCAAGTTCCAGCGGGGACAGATACGCAGTATTTT. This gives the protein CASSQVPAGTDTQYF. The gene calls are TRBV4-2 and TRBJ2-3; 7 bases align to TRBD2. The CDR3 contains 15 residues. Germline V gene sequence: CDR1 LGHNA, CDR2 YNFKEQ. V lost 1 base to trimming and J lost 3 bases; unmatched junction nucleotides: 4.

The chain uses TRBV2 and TRBJ1-2; 9 nucleotides match TRBD1. The V and J ends lost 1 base and 4 bases, in that order; junction bases with no gene match: 1. This CDR3 comprises 14 residues. Per germline, CDR1 SNHLY and CDR2 FYNNEI. The CDR3 here is CASSEDRGPYGYTF. CDR3 bases: TGTGCCAGCAGTGAAGACAGGGGGCCCTATGGCTACACCTTC.

The chain combines TRBV6-5 with TRBJ1-3, with D possibly being TRBD1 (6 bases). The CDR3 loop spans 15 amino acids. V was pared by 4 bases and J by 9 bases, with 19 bases between. Germline values: CDR1 MNHEY, CDR2 SVGAGI. CDR3 region: CASSSDRTGGITIYF. The CDR3 DNA sequence: TGTGCCAGCAGTTCCGACAGGACCGGTGGGATCACCATATATTTT.

The sample holds one count of this clone. V and J are TRBV2 and TRBJ1-1; 8 nucleotides line up with TRBD1. Germline assignment: CDR1 SNHLY and CDR2 FYNNEI. The CDR3 has 15 residues. After removal of 5 bases from V and 5 bases from J, the junction contained 10 bases not matched to a gene. The CDR3: CASSYRTGINTEAFF. The CDR3 coding sequence is TGTGCCAGCAGTTACAGGACAGGGATAAATACTGAAGCTTTCTTT.

The chain combines TRBV9 with TRBJ1-2; 8 positions match TRBD1. Germline assignment: CDR1 SGDLS and CDR2 YYNGEE. This CDR3 comprises 15 residues. V was pared by 2 bases and J by 6 bases, with 9 bases of the junction left unmatched. The CDR3 region has the DNA TGTGCCAGCAGCGTCTCGACAGGGGACGATCATGGCTACACCTTC. It codes for CASSVSTGDDHGYTF.